The 21 T cell receptor beta chains presented below share a single source sample, sequenced in a study of blood T cell repertoires in COVID-19. Generated by immunoSEQ multiplex PCR, the TCRdb table keeps only in-frame clones and is missing some. The sample carries 350,000 to 550,000 clones, roughly nine tenths recorded once. Specimen: PBMCs or T cells enriched from blood (not recorded which). These receptors originate from a man aged 25-45 years who had recovered from COVID-19.

In this sample, this clone turned up once. This chain uses TRBV29-1 with TRBJ2-7; no reliable D call. Trimming pared 7 bases from V and 1 base from J, leaving 14 bases between. The V gene's germline CDR1 is SQVTM and CDR2 ANQGSEA. The CDR3 has 13 amino acids. The CDR3 here is CSARWLESYEQYF. In DNA form, the CDR3 reads TGCAGCGCCAGGTGGCTGGAATCCTACGAGCAGTACTTC.

The chain is built from TRBV7-9 and TRBJ1-2, with a weak D call TRBD1 (5 bases). Germline CDR1 SEHNR, CDR2 FQNEAQ (reference sequence). This CDR3 has 13 amino acids. Trimming pared 4 bases from V and 2 bases from J, leaving 8 bases between. The DNA for the CDR3 is TGTGCCAGCAGCTCGGGGGTGAACTATGGCTACACCTTC. Translation gives CASSSGVNYGYTF.

This chain joins TRBV28 and TRBJ2-7; 8 bases map to TRBD1. Germline CDR1 and CDR2: MDHEN and SYDVKM. V dropped 5 bases and J dropped 6; count of bases not matched to a gene: 15. The CDR3 has 16 residues. The CDR3 DNA follows: TGTGCCAGCAGTGGCCCCCCCGGACAGGGTATCAGCGAGCAGTACTTC. This gives the protein CASSGPPGQGISEQYF.

Only one count was recorded for this clone. CDR3 DNA: TGTGCCAGCAGCTTCAGACAGGGGGACACCGGGGAGCTGTTTTTT. Its protein is CASSFRQGDTGELFF. This rearrangement joins TRBV7-9 to TRBJ2-2; 9 bases fit TRBD1. CDR1 SEHNR and CDR2 FQNEAQ come from the germline V gene (reference sequence). V dropped 3 bases and J dropped 3; count of bases not matched to a gene: 2. The CDR3 extends over 15 amino acids.

This sequence joins TRBV29-1 and TRBJ1-2, with D unresolved. Trimming shortened V by 4 bases and J by 4 bases, and 10 bases separated the two germline ends. The CDR3 is 12 residues long. Looked up from germline, CDR1 is SQVTM and CDR2 is ANQGSEA. In DNA form, the CDR3 reads TGCAGCGTTGGTTCGGTCTTCTATGGCTACACCTTC. This codes for CSVGSVFYGYTF.

The chain employs TRBV2 and TRBJ2-7; unclear D gene. The CDR3 consists of 15 residues. V gave up 1 base and J gave up 4 bases, with 14 bases separating them. The V gene's germline CDR1 is SNHLY and CDR2 FYNNEI. The CDR3 DNA reads TGTGCCAGCAGTGAAGTCTCTATAGGAGAATACGAGCAGTACTTC. It codes for CASSEVSIGEYEQYF.

In its sample, this clone was seen a few times. V gene TRBV2 combines with J gene TRBJ2-5, with 9 bases fitting TRBD1. CDR1 SNHLY and CDR2 FYNNEI come from the germline V gene. The CDR3 covers 14 residues. Trimming removed 11 bases from V and 5 bases from J; junction bases left unmatched: 12. This chain's CDR3 is CADSGTGNYETQYF. In DNA form, the CDR3 reads TGTGCCGACTCCGGGACAGGGAATTACGAGACCCAGTACTTC.

This chain joins TRBV6-5 and TRBJ2-7, with D possibly matching TRBD2 (6 bases). The germline V gene encodes CDR1 MNHEY and CDR2 SVGAGI. V lost 0 bases to trimming and J lost 1 base, with 13 bases between them. This CDR3 has 16 residues. CDR3 residues: CASSYSGGAPSYEQYF. In nucleotides, the CDR3 is TGTGCCAGCAGTTACTCTGGCGGGGCACCTTCCTACGAGCAGTACTTC.

The chain recombines TRBV30 with TRBJ2-7, with TRBD1 matching over 9 bases. The CDR3 is 12 amino acids. The germline V gene encodes CDR1 GTSNPN and CDR2 SVGIG (reference sequence). Trimming took 5 bases from V and 5 from J; bases not matched to a gene: 4. CDR3 nucleotides: TGTGCCTGGGGAAGGACAGGGGACGAGCAGTACTTC. It codes for CAWGRTGDEQYF.

With respect to this clone: The sample holds other DNA sequences that translate to the same CDR3. V is TRBV30 and J is TRBJ2-7, with D possibly being TRBD1 (6 bases). This CDR3 spans 12 amino acids. Germline lookup yields CDR1 GTSNPN and CDR2 SVGIG (reference sequence). The V end was cut by 0 bases, the J end by 3 bases, with 6 bases between. In DNA, the CDR3 is TGTGCCTGGAGTGTACAGGGCTACGAGCAGTACTTC. Translated: CAWSVQGYEQYF.

This sequence joins TRBV5-1 and TRBJ2-2; unclear D gene. Looked up from germline, CDR1 is SGHRS and CDR2 is YFSETQ. The CDR3 spans 13 residues. With 0 bases removed from V and 6 bases from J, the gap between germline ends came to 6 bases. CDR3 nucleotide sequence: TGCGCCAGCAGCTTGGCGGTATCCGGGGAGCTGTTTTTT. Translating it yields CASSLAVSGELFF.

The J gene is TRBJ1-2, the V gene TRBV18; 7 nucleotides match TRBD1. V was clipped by 0 bases and J by 8 bases; unmatched bases: 9. The germline gives CDR1 KGHSH, CDR2 LQKENI. The CDR3 covers 15 residues. In nucleotides, the CDR3 is TGTGCCAGCTCACCACCGTACAGGGGAGAAGCGGGCTACACCTTC. Translation gives CASSPPYRGEAGYTF. Supplemented by reference TRBV18 and TRBJ1-2, the full variable domain reads NAGVMQNPRHLVRRRGQEARLRCSPMKGHSHVYWYRQLPEEGLKFMVYLQKENIIDESGMPKERFSAEFPKEGPSILRIQQVVRGDSAAYFCASSPPYRGEAGYTFGSGTRLTVV.

V gene TRBV3-1 (or the pseudogene TRBV3-2) combines with J gene TRBJ2-5, with 10 nucleotides matching TRBD2. The CDR3 loop spans 17 amino acids. After removal of 3 bases from V and 4 bases from J, the junction contained 11 bases not matched to a gene. CDR1 and CDR2 (germline): LGHDT, YNNKEL (reference sequence). The CDR3 nucleotides are TGTGCCAGCAGCCAGCCCGGGGAGCGGGAGGGGGGAGAGACCCAGTACTTC. Translation gives CASSQPGEREGGETQYF.

This chain links TRBV28 with TRBJ1-6; D unclear. CDR3 length: 16 residues. CDR1 MDHEN and CDR2 SYDVKM come from the germline V gene. V was shortened by 1 base and J by 0 bases, with 7 bases between the two germline ends. The CDR3 here is CASSLYAGSYNSPLHF. The CDR3 DNA reads TGTGCCAGCAGTTTATATGCGGGCTCCTATAATTCACCCCTCCACTTT.

This clone was seen just once. The chain carries TRBV10-3 and TRBJ1-2; 7 nucleotides agree with TRBD1. This CDR3 comprises 14 residues. V lost 6 bases to trimming and J lost 6 bases; unmatched junction nucleotides: 10. CDR1 ENHRY and CDR2 SYGVKD come from the germline V gene. As DNA, the CDR3 is TGTGCCATCAGCCTCGACAGGGATCGCGATGGCTACACCTTC. Translation gives CAISLDRDRDGYTF.

The chain is built from TRBV28 and TRBJ1-2, with D possibly TRBD1 on 5 matching bases. The V end lost 7 bases, the J end lost 8 bases, and 17 bases lay between the germline ends. Germline CDR1 and CDR2: MDHEN and SYDVKM. The CDR3 consists of 13 residues. The CDR3 spells CASTFSQGGGYTF. The CDR3 DNA reads as TGTGCCAGCACTTTTAGTCAGGGAGGGGGCTACACCTTC.

As regards this clone: The sample contains more than one DNA sequence encoding this CDR3. The chain employs TRBV5-1 and TRBJ1-5; 8 positions match TRBD1. This CDR3 is built from 15 residues. Germline values: CDR1 SGHRS, CDR2 YFSETQ. The J segment lost 6 bases and the V segment lost 0 bases, leaving 5 bases of the junction unmatched. The CDR3 coding sequence is TGCGCCAGCAGCTTGGGCGGACAGGGATTTCAGCCCCAGCATTTT. This codes for CASSLGGQGFQPQHF.

This clone was found once. The chain recombines TRBV30 with TRBJ2-7, with TRBD2 matching over 14 bases. CDR1 and CDR2 from the germline V gene are GTSNPN and SVGIG (reference sequence). The ends lost 0 bases at V and 2 bases at J; junction bases unmatched: 3. CDR3 length equals 16 residues. The CDR3 sequence: CAWSVRGLAGAYEQYF. CDR3 nucleotide sequence: TGTGCCTGGAGTGTAAGGGGACTAGCGGGAGCCTACGAGCAGTACTTC.

The V call is TRBV19, the J call TRBJ1-2; 7 bases fit TRBD1. The germline CDR1 and CDR2 sequences are LNHDA and SQIVND (reference sequence). V lost 6 bases, J lost 5 bases, and 15 bases stayed unmatched. There are 16 residues in the CDR3. CDR3 loop: CASRNSDRRHIYGYTF. The CDR3 DNA follows: TGTGCCAGTAGAAACTCGGACAGGCGGCATATTTATGGCTACACCTTC. Using reference TRBV19 and TRBJ1-2 for the parts outside the CDR3, the full variable domain is DGGITQSPKYLFRKEGQNVTLSCEQNLNHDAMYWYRQDPGQGLRLIYYSQIVNDFQKGDIAEGYSVSREKKESFPLTVTSAQKNPTAFYLCASRNSDRRHIYGYTFGSGTRLTVV.

The chain employs TRBV27 and TRBJ1-5, with 8 bases matching TRBD1. Germline CDR1 MNHEY, CDR2 SMNVEV (reference sequence). The V and J ends lost 6 bases and 7 bases, in that order; junction bases with no gene match: 14. The CDR3 runs to 16 residues. In nucleotides, the CDR3 is TGTGCCAGCAGCCTATGGGCTGACAGGGGTGGACAGCCCCAGCATTTT. Translated: CASSLWADRGGQPQHF.

This clone was detected only once. V gene TRBV5-4 combines with J gene TRBJ2-2, with TRBD2 matching over 10 bases. Germline values: CDR1 SGHNT, CDR2 YYREEE (reference sequence). The CDR3 is made up of 15 amino acids. V dropped 3 bases and J dropped 4; count of bases not matched to a gene: 3. The CDR3 sequence: CASSSSGSSTGELFF. CDR3 DNA sequence: TGTGCCAGCAGCTCTAGCGGGAGTAGCACCGGGGAGCTGTTTTTT.